This T cell receptor beta chain is drawn from a study of cytomegalovirus exposure and HLA in healthy donors (dated by TCRdb to about 2017). Describing the broader study: In an earlier analysis of some 550 of the donors, 250 to 350 Gb of sequence data and 90 million to 120 million unique TCR beta sequences from some 170 million T cells were reported. In a later genetic analysis, genome-wide SNP genotypes for 398 of the 666 donors were used, and that subset was treated as a discovery cohort. Every discovery cohort repertoire had been produced on one sequencing platform. Donor age, sex, ethnicity and CMV serostatus were compiled alongside the repertoire data. The study profiled the T cell repertoires of hundreds of subjects by immunosequencing and related them to cytomegalovirus serostatus. Among 398 genotyped donors of the cohort, an average of about 240,000 unique TCR beta nucleotide sequences were sequenced per donor, roughly 18% of them non-productive. Among the roughly 430 genotyped donors, approximately 77% belonged to the genetic ancestry cluster associated with self-reported Caucasian donors. Besides the first cohort of some 670 subjects, a separate validation cohort made up of over a hundred different subjects was used. In an earlier analysis of 587 of the donors, high-throughput TCR beta sequencing was used to judge whether each TCR beta V gene segment behaved as functional or pseudogenic. The number of donors typed differed by locus, with about 620-630 for A, B, C, DRB1 and DQB1, roughly 550 for DQA1, over 600 for DPA1, and about 450 for DPB1. Both class I and class II loci were covered by HLA typing, at four-digit resolution. High-throughput TCR immunosequencing, statistical association of individual TCRs with disease status, and machine learning were combined to predict cytomegalovirus infection status. An early release that covered fewer than 750 HLA-typed donors contained around 300 gigabases of sequencing data and 80 million or so unique TCR sequences. Because of strong linkage in the cohort, roughly five DR-DQ haplotypes were treated as single units for association and clustering. Rather than drawing on any new phenotypic data, the later analysis identified candidate immune exposures from TCR beta sequences and the way those sequences occurred across donors. The study aimed to test whether cataloging public T cell receptors could reveal signatures of past pathogen exposure. To study patterns of TCR occurrence, a later analysis re-analyzed previously published TCR beta repertoires from just over 650 donors and added high-resolution HLA genotyping.

The cohort comprised 550 to 700 healthy bone marrow donors. At the time of sampling, all cohort members were nominally healthy, though unrecorded immune exposures were likely present. The donor tested CMV seronegative and was one of the 352 seronegative cohort members. A peripheral blood sample was collected from each donor, and TCR beta sequencing was performed on peripheral blood mononuclear cells. Genomic DNA was extracted from the blood cell samples with the Qiagen DNeasy Blood Extraction Kit. On this clone: Its antigen is not yet known. No much larger clone exists at a distance of one base, and base qualities are not known.

Library generation was performed with the immunoSEQ multiplex PCR assay. For the multiplex PCR, a mixture combining 60 forward primers for TCR Vbeta segments and 13 reverse primers for TCR Jbeta segments was used. The CDR3 region of rearranged TCR beta genes was amplified from genomic DNA with a multiplex PCR assay. Amplified TCR beta libraries were sequenced as 87-base-pair reads on the Illumina HiSeq System. Processing in the source paper ran as follows. A later analysis tallied around 82 million unique TCR beta chains across the 610 or so repertoires, and approximately 12 million of those chains were shared by two or more donors. To remove PCR and sequencing errors, raw reads were error-corrected and collapsed into unique sequences using a nearest-neighbor algorithm that merged closely related sequences. To assign V, D and J gene segments, CDR3 sequences were aligned to IMGT reference sequences. For a sequence to be retained, a match of at least six nucleotides to both a V gene segment and a J gene segment was required. Rearrangements were classified as productive when the CDR3 lacked stop codons and remained in frame with V and J, and all other rearrangements were classified as non-productive. CDR3 was defined according to IMGT convention as the region running from the second conserved V-encoded cysteine to the conserved J-encoded phenylalanine. The earlier analysis of about 640 of the donors excluded any sequence lacking an unambiguous match to a single V gene segment. In an earlier analysis of 587 of the donors, V segments were called functional above 56.7% productive rearrangements and were called segregating when the between-donor standard deviation exceeded 5%. A statistical classification framework was built to diagnose cytomegalovirus status from the catalog of TCR beta chain sequences. A later analysis assigned V and J genes by comparing TCR nucleotide sequences with IMGT/GENE-DB human TR gene sequences. In a later analysis, CDR3 sequences and most-parsimonious VDJ recombination scenarios were assigned using the TCRdist pipeline. In a later analysis, each TCR beta chain was defined by its CDR3 amino acid sequence together with its V-gene family, and reads lacking a unique V-gene family were excluded. To address suspected cross-contamination and a sequencing artifact, a later analysis removed 592 highly shared, low-generation-probability nucleotide sequences. A later analysis calculated a clonal expansion index for each public chain from normalized within-repertoire ranks of inferred template counts. A later analysis computed generation probabilities with a VDJ recombination model fitted to out-of-frame rearrangements, and checked the results against IGoR. In a later analysis, TCR-TCR, TCR-HLA and TCR-CMV co-occurrence was scored with hypergeometric tests, and a repertoire-size bias correction was applied to TCR pairs. In a later analysis, false discovery rates were estimated by permuting HLA or CMV assignments 20 times. A later analysis grouped co-occurring TCRs with DBSCAN, adding TCRdist sequence similarity when clustering within HLA-allele-positive subsets. Co-occurrence clustering excluded repertoires with fewer than 30,000 or more than 120,000 public chains, plus five with anomalous nucleotide sharing. TCRdb stores this immuneACCESS table with in-frame sequences only. Part of the clones is absent; in the studies checked, under half of the shortfall reflects unresolved V genes, and no reason is known for the rest. D and trimming come from the DNA, and the V and J calls and clone size come from that table. The sample data list roughly 140,000 clones, and 80% of these were observed just once. The ten largest make up 4.5% of the sample.

The germline V and J ends show losses of 6 bases and 6 bases respectively, and no gene match explains 7 bases of the junction. CDR1 MNHNS and CDR2 SASEGT were looked up in the germline V gene. Counted from cysteine to phenylalanine, this CDR3 has 13 amino acids. Only the CDR3 DNA stays, 39 bases, in frame from base 1. What the work shows at the level of the full study, not this receptor alone: Some IMGT-functional V segments, including TRBV6-2 and TRBV6-3, could not be distinguished by the 87-base-pair reads and were therefore excluded. A later analysis reported that several top co-occurrence clusters appeared linked to parvovirus B19, influenza, CMV and Epstein-Barr virus. Three of the identified cytomegalovirus-associated TCR beta chains were confirmed in vitro to be specific for cytomegalovirus antigens. A cluster of highly shared sequence variants was judged likely to represent a technical artifact of the sequencing pipeline. Compared with equally common non-associated chains, HLA-associated TCR beta chains in a later analysis were more clonally expanded and had lower generation probabilities. A later genetic analysis reported fewer N-insertions in productive TCRs among donors in an Asian-associated ancestry cluster than the roughly 670-donor mean. When HLA alleles, especially DR and DQ, strongly co-occurred, attributing TCR associations to individual alleles was difficult. This cohort had only TCR beta chains sequenced, and the lack of alpha or paired-chain data limited which features could be detected. It was suggested by the authors that the approach could potentially be generalized to other disease states and immunological phenotypes. Across donors, most TCR sequences were observed very rarely, whereas some public TCRs were present in many individuals. V-gene and J-gene trimming of TCR beta chains was associated with a missense DCLRE1C variant in a later genetic analysis, and the association was replicated in an independent cohort. Because counts were too low, around 17 rarely observed V segments, including chromosome 9 orphons, were left out of the earlier analysis of approximately 500 of the donors. Immune exposure information for the cohort was limited to CMV serostatus. In a later analysis, most CMV-associated TCR beta chains were found to appear HLA-restricted, with HLA associations seemingly driven largely by CMV exposure. Because some donors lacked HLA typing at each locus, the association tests relied only on the typed subset. In an earlier analysis of some 500 of the donors, most TCR beta V segments appeared in productive rearrangements about 87% or about 30% of the time, broadly matching IMGT annotations. A further reported finding was that TCR beta sequences accurately predicted the HLA-A and HLA-B alleles for most subjects in the first cohort. The classifier was reported to diagnose cytomegalovirus status with high specificity and sensitivity in both the original cohort and the validation cohort. In a later analysis, some 17,000 TCR beta sequences were associated with specific HLA alleles at a false discovery rate of 0.05. Correlated functional status among segregating V segments might reflect linkage disequilibrium, but an unknown experimental factor could not be ruled out. In a later analysis, TCR association rates were found to vary across HLA loci, with the most associated TCRs seen for DRB1 alleles and the fewest for HLA-C alleles. A total of some 180 TCR beta chains were listed by the study as associated with cytomegalovirus. The presence/absence analyses assumed that sequencing depth was roughly uniform across donors, and that assumption may not be true.

The sequence came from a man aged 35 to 55 in good health and CMV-seronegative. Rearrangement joined TRBV6-1 to TRBJ2-7, and 8 junctional nucleotides match TRBD1. The sample consisted of PBMCs. The CDR3 corresponds to CASRAGQVVEQYF. The bases read TGTGCCAGCAGGGCGGGACAGGTAGTCGAGCAGTACTTC.